This T cell receptor beta chain was observed in a study of PD-1 blockade in classical Hodgkin lymphoma. Trimming at V came to 2 bases and at J to 3 bases, leaving 7 bases not matched to a gene. CDR1 ENHRY and CDR2 SYGVKD come from the germline V gene. This CDR3 is built from 16 residues. Measured with immunoSEQ multiplex PCR; TCRdb has only the in-frame clones, and not every one. The sample holds roughly 94,000 clones, about 92% seen once. Time point denoted: cycle 4 day 1 (C4D1), after less than seven weeks of nivolumab. Each patient relapsed following autologous stem cell transplantation, and prior brentuximab vedotin exposure differed. Study results and limitations: Complete responders entered with baseline diversity on par with newly diagnosed patients, the results showed.

This clone was recorded only once. Its antigen is not known. This specimen consisted of peripheral blood mononuclear cells (PBMCs), obtained before the fourth cycle of nivolumab. The chain joins TRBV10-3 to TRBJ2-3; 8 nucleotides line up with TRBD2. The clonotype comes from a human donor with classical Hodgkin lymphoma. The CDR3 DNA is TGTGCCATCAGTGAGCAGGGGACTAGAGCTACAGATACGCAGTATTTT. It is translated as CAISEQGTRATDTQYF.